The rows below give T cell receptor beta chains drawn from one sample of a study of technical replicates of blood from a few donors. Sequenced by immunoSEQ multiplex PCR; TCRdb stores in-frame clones only, minus some. The data contain 65,000 to 95,000 clones, approximately 96% of them seen just once; the ten biggest clones take up 0.18%. The sample consisted of T cells isolated from PBMCs. Receptors were obtained from a human donor in good health. Both conserved end residues are part of each CDR3. A D gene is named only where the DNA matches it firmly. Size values are once, few and many counts, or a class for expanded clones, and some rows have none.

abundance: -; v_gene: TRBV10-3; d_gene: -; j_gene: TRBJ1-5; CDR3nt: TGTGCCATCAGTATATCTCAGCCCCAGCATTTT; CDR3aa: CAISISQPQHF
abundance: -; v_gene: TRBV5-4; d_gene: -; j_gene: TRBJ1-6; CDR3nt: TGTGCCTTTGGGAGCTCCTATAATTCACCCCTCCACTTT; CDR3aa: CAFGSSYNSPLHF
abundance: -; v_gene: TRBV6-5; d_gene: TRBD1; j_gene: TRBJ1-1; CDR3nt: TGTGCCAGCAGTCCTACAGGGGTTCGGACTGAAGCTTTCTTT; CDR3aa: CASSPTGVRTEAFF
abundance: -; v_gene: TRBV6-5; d_gene: -; j_gene: TRBJ2-5; CDR3nt: TGTGCCAGCAGTTACTCGATGGGGGGGGCAGAGACCCAGTACTTC; CDR3aa: CASSYSMGGAETQYF
abundance: -; v_gene: TRBV30; d_gene: -; j_gene: TRBJ1-2; CDR3nt: TGTGCCTGGAGTGTCAGATACTATGGCTACACCTTC; CDR3aa: CAWSVRYYGYTF
abundance: -; v_gene: TRBV6-1; d_gene: TRBD2; j_gene: TRBJ2-7; CDR3nt: TGTGCCAGCAGTGGAAGGACTAGCGGGGGGCCATACGAGCAGTACTTC; CDR3aa: CASSGRTSGGPYEQYF
abundance: -; v_gene: TRBV5-5; d_gene: -; j_gene: TRBJ1-5; CDR3nt: TGTGCCAGCAGCCCCCAGGCCGAGCAGCCCCAGCATTTT; CDR3aa: CASSPQAEQPQHF
abundance: -; v_gene: TRBV18; d_gene: TRBD2; j_gene: TRBJ2-7; CDR3nt: TGTGCCAGCTCGCGAGCAACTAGCGGGAGCAACTACGAGCAGTACTTC; CDR3aa: CASSRATSGSNYEQYF
abundance: -; v_gene: TRBV28; d_gene: -; j_gene: TRBJ1-5; CDR3nt: TGTGCCAGCGGTACTCGAGGCGGGAATCAGCCCCAGCATTTT; CDR3aa: CASGTRGGNQPQHF
abundance: -; v_gene: TRBV10-2; d_gene: TRBD1; j_gene: TRBJ1-5; CDR3nt: TGCGCCAGCGGAGGGACAGGACCTAATCAGCCCCAGCATTTT; CDR3aa: CASGGTGPNQPQHF
abundance: -; v_gene: TRBV5-4; d_gene: TRBD2; j_gene: TRBJ2-2; CDR3nt: TGTGCCAGCAGCTTGGCTAGCGGGAGGTCTCTGAACACCGGGGAGCTGTTTTTT; CDR3aa: CASSLASGRSLNTGELFF
abundance: -; v_gene: TRBV2; d_gene: -; j_gene: TRBJ1-1; CDR3nt: TGTGCCACTCCAGGGGATAACACTGAAGCTTTCTTT; CDR3aa: CATPGDNTEAFF
abundance: -; v_gene: TRBV7-9; d_gene: -; j_gene: TRBJ1-1; CDR3nt: TGTGCCAGCAGCCGGAGGGGGGGTTCGAACACTGAAGCTTTCTTT; CDR3aa: CASSRRGGSNTEAFF
abundance: -; v_gene: TRBV28; d_gene: TRBD1; j_gene: TRBJ2-7; CDR3nt: TGTGCCAGCAGTTTATACGGGACAGAGTACTACGAGCAGTACTTC; CDR3aa: CASSLYGTEYYEQYF
abundance: -; v_gene: TRBV10-3; d_gene: -; j_gene: TRBJ2-7; CDR3nt: TGTGCCATCAGTGCTTACAGTGGGGAGTCCTACGAGCAGTACTTC; CDR3aa: CAISAYSGESYEQYF
abundance: once; v_gene: TRBV6-1; d_gene: -; j_gene: TRBJ1-1; CDR3nt: TGTGCCAGCAGTGAAGCGGAGAGGCCCAACACTGAAGCTTTCTTT; CDR3aa: CASSEAERPNTEAFF
abundance: -; v_gene: TRBV7-6; d_gene: TRBD2; j_gene: TRBJ2-1; CDR3nt: TGTGCCAGCAGTCTTTTTGCAGCGGGAGGGTCCTACAATGAGCAGTTCTTC; CDR3aa: CASSLFAAGGSYNEQFF
abundance: -; v_gene: TRBV5-1; d_gene: TRBD2; j_gene: TRBJ2-1; CDR3nt: TGCGCCAGCAGCTTGGCCGCGACTAGCGGGCTCAATGAGCAGTTCTTC; CDR3aa: CASSLAATSGLNEQFF
abundance: -; v_gene: TRBV7-3; d_gene: -; j_gene: TRBJ2-5; CDR3nt: TGTGCCAGCAGCGTCGGGTCCCAAGAGACCCAGTACTTC; CDR3aa: CASSVGSQETQYF
abundance: -; v_gene: TRBV5-6; d_gene: TRBD1; j_gene: TRBJ1-2; CDR3nt: TGTGCCAGCAGCTTGTACCCCGGGACAGACTATGGCTACACCTTC; CDR3aa: CASSLYPGTDYGYTF
abundance: -; v_gene: TRBV6-6; d_gene: TRBD1; j_gene: TRBJ2-7; CDR3nt: TGTGCCAGCAACCCCGGGACAGGGGGCTACGAGCAGTACTTC; CDR3aa: CASNPGTGGYEQYF
abundance: -; v_gene: TRBV30; d_gene: TRBD2; j_gene: TRBJ2-7; CDR3nt: TGTGCCTGGACTTCACGGGGAGCGGGGGGAAACGAGCAGTACTTC; CDR3aa: CAWTSRGAGGNEQYF
abundance: -; v_gene: TRBV10-3; d_gene: TRBD1; j_gene: TRBJ2-3; CDR3nt: TGTGCCGCAGGGGGACGCACAGATACGCAGTATTTT; CDR3aa: CAAGGRTDTQYF
abundance: -; v_gene: TRBV18; d_gene: -; j_gene: TRBJ1-1; CDR3nt: TGTGCCAGCTCACGGGACAAGAACACTGAAGCTTTCTTT; CDR3aa: CASSRDKNTEAFF
abundance: -; v_gene: TRBV20-1; d_gene: TRBD1; j_gene: TRBJ1-2; CDR3nt: TGCAGTGCTGGGACAGGGCCTGGCTACACCTTC; CDR3aa: CSAGTGPGYTF
abundance: -; v_gene: TRBV19; d_gene: TRBD1; j_gene: TRBJ2-7; CDR3nt: TGTGCCAGTAGTACTCGACAGGGGTTAAACGAGCAGTACTTC; CDR3aa: CASSTRQGLNEQYF
abundance: -; v_gene: TRBV21-1; d_gene: -; j_gene: TRBJ2-7; CDR3nt: TGTGCCAGCACCAAAGGGGGGCTGGGTAGTTCCGAGCAGTACTTC; CDR3aa: CASTKGGLGSSEQYF
abundance: -; v_gene: TRBV4-1; d_gene: -; j_gene: TRBJ2-3; CDR3nt: TGCGCCAGCAGCCAAGAAGGAGGGAAAATTAGCACAGATACGCAGTATTTT; CDR3aa: CASSQEGGKISTDTQYF
abundance: -; v_gene: TRBV7-9; d_gene: -; j_gene: TRBJ1-2; CDR3nt: TGTGCCAGCAGCTCCGGACAGAACATTAACTATGGCTACACCTTC; CDR3aa: CASSSGQNINYGYTF
abundance: -; v_gene: TRBV19; d_gene: TRBD2; j_gene: TRBJ2-7; CDR3nt: TGTGCCACCTCCGGGACTAGCTCATACGAGCAGTACTTC; CDR3aa: CATSGTSSYEQYF
abundance: once; v_gene: TRBV7-9; d_gene: -; j_gene: TRBJ2-7; CDR3nt: TGTGCCAGCAACCCTGGGTGGCGGGACCCTCCCTACGAGCAGTACTTC; CDR3aa: CASNPGWRDPPYEQYF
abundance: once; v_gene: TRBV27; d_gene: TRBD2; j_gene: TRBJ2-7; CDR3nt: TGTGCCAGCAGAATACTAGCGGGAAGCTCCTACGAGCAGTACTTC; CDR3aa: CASRILAGSSYEQYF
abundance: once; v_gene: TRBV5-1; d_gene: TRBD1; j_gene: TRBJ2-1; CDR3nt: TGCGCCAGCAGCTTGCAGGACAGGAGCGTGAATGAGCAGTTCTTC; CDR3aa: CASSLQDRSVNEQFF
abundance: -; v_gene: TRBV12-5; d_gene: -; j_gene: TRBJ1-5; CDR3nt: TGTGCTAGTGGTTTGGTACCCCGGGGTCAGCCCCAGCATTTT; CDR3aa: CASGLVPRGQPQHF
abundance: once; v_gene: TRBV5-1; d_gene: -; j_gene: TRBJ1-2; CDR3nt: TGCGCCAGCAGCGGAGGGGAATGGAACTATGGCTACACCTTC; CDR3aa: CASSGGEWNYGYTF
abundance: -; v_gene: TRBV6-1; d_gene: TRBD1; j_gene: TRBJ1-5; CDR3nt: TGTGCCAGCAGGGGGCAGGGGGCGGGTCAGCCCCAGCATTTT; CDR3aa: CASRGQGAGQPQHF
abundance: -; v_gene: TRBV4-1; d_gene: -; j_gene: TRBJ2-7; CDR3nt: TGCGCCAGCAGCCGCTGGGACAATAACTACGAGCAGTACTTC; CDR3aa: CASSRWDNNYEQYF
abundance: -; v_gene: TRBV6-6; d_gene: TRBD1; j_gene: TRBJ2-7; CDR3nt: TGTGCCAGCAGTTACTCGGGACAGAGCTACGAGCAGTACTTC; CDR3aa: CASSYSGQSYEQYF
abundance: -; v_gene: TRBV6-5; d_gene: -; j_gene: TRBJ1-5; CDR3nt: TGTGCCAGCAGGCTGGGGGCAACCCAGCATTTT; CDR3aa: CASRLGATQHF
abundance: -; v_gene: TRBV5-6; d_gene: -; j_gene: TRBJ1-5; CDR3nt: TGTGCCAGCAGCTTCGGAGGGGACCAGCCCCAGCATTTT; CDR3aa: CASSFGGDQPQHF
abundance: -; v_gene: TRBV29-1; d_gene: TRBD2; j_gene: TRBJ2-1; CDR3nt: TGCAGCGGTTTCCGGGACTACTCCTACAATGAGCAGTTCTTC; CDR3aa: CSGFRDYSYNEQFF
abundance: -; v_gene: TRBV6-5; d_gene: -; j_gene: TRBJ1-2; CDR3nt: TGTGCCAGCAGTTACCCCGCTGGACATGGCTTCACCTTC; CDR3aa: CASSYPAGHGFTF
abundance: -; v_gene: TRBV7-9; d_gene: -; j_gene: TRBJ1-5; CDR3nt: TGTGCCAGCAGCTCCACAGGCCACCTACAGCATTTT; CDR3aa: CASSSTGHLQHF
abundance: -; v_gene: TRBV5-1; d_gene: -; j_gene: TRBJ2-7; CDR3nt: TGCGCCAGCAGCGCATACAGGGTAGCCCACTACGAGCAGTACTTC; CDR3aa: CASSAYRVAHYEQYF
abundance: -; v_gene: TRBV15; d_gene: TRBD2; j_gene: TRBJ2-5; CDR3nt: TGTGCCACCAGTAAGCGGGGGGGCCTAGGGGAGACCCAGTACTTC; CDR3aa: CATSKRGGLGETQYF
abundance: -; v_gene: TRBV9; d_gene: TRBD2; j_gene: TRBJ2-7; CDR3nt: TGTGCCAGCAGCGTAGCGGGGGGGCCAGACTACGAGCAGTACTTC; CDR3aa: CASSVAGGPDYEQYF
abundance: -; v_gene: TRBV18; d_gene: -; j_gene: TRBJ2-7; CDR3nt: TGTGCCAGCTCACCTCGGGACACGGGCGCCTACGAGCAGTACTTC; CDR3aa: CASSPRDTGAYEQYF
abundance: -; v_gene: TRBV5-1; d_gene: TRBD1; j_gene: TRBJ2-5; CDR3nt: TGCGCCAGCAGCTGGGGGGACAGGGGGCGGCCGGAGACCCAGTACTTC; CDR3aa: CASSWGDRGRPETQYF
abundance: -; v_gene: TRBV5-4; d_gene: -; j_gene: TRBJ1-2; CDR3nt: TGTGCCAGCAGCTTGTACGAGGGATATGGCTACACCTTC; CDR3aa: CASSLYEGYGYTF
abundance: -; v_gene: TRBV2; d_gene: -; j_gene: TRBJ2-7; CDR3nt: TGTGCCAGCAAGGACGGGAGCTCCTACGAGCAGTACTTC; CDR3aa: CASKDGSSYEQYF
abundance: -; v_gene: TRBV28; d_gene: -; j_gene: TRBJ1-2; CDR3nt: TGTGCCAGCAGTTTAACACAGGGTCGGTATGGCTACACCTTC; CDR3aa: CASSLTQGRYGYTF
abundance: once; v_gene: TRBV9; d_gene: TRBD2; j_gene: TRBJ2-3; CDR3nt: TGTGCCAGCAGCGTCACGAGCGGGGGCCCTAGCACAGATACGCAGTATTTT; CDR3aa: CASSVTSGGPSTDTQYF
abundance: -; v_gene: TRBV12-5; d_gene: -; j_gene: TRBJ2-5; CDR3nt: TGTGCTAGTGCGACTGCGGAGAAAGAGACCCAGTACTTC; CDR3aa: CASATAEKETQYF
abundance: -; v_gene: TRBV29-1; d_gene: TRBD1; j_gene: TRBJ1-2; CDR3nt: TGCAGCGTTGGGGGACAGAACTATGGCTACACCTTC; CDR3aa: CSVGGQNYGYTF
abundance: once; v_gene: TRBV5-4; d_gene: -; j_gene: TRBJ1-1; CDR3nt: TGTGCCAGCAGCTTCGGTACAGGTGGGGGGGGTTGGACTGAAGCTTTCTTT; CDR3aa: CASSFGTGGGGWTEAFF
abundance: -; v_gene: TRBV5-1; d_gene: -; j_gene: TRBJ2-5; CDR3nt: TGCGCCAGCAGCTTGGTGGGGCGGGAGACCCAGTACTTC; CDR3aa: CASSLVGRETQYF
abundance: -; v_gene: TRBV2; d_gene: -; j_gene: TRBJ1-1; CDR3nt: TGTGCCAGCAGCAGAGAGGGAGAAAACACTGAAGCTTTCTTT; CDR3aa: CASSREGENTEAFF
abundance: -; v_gene: TRBV6-5; d_gene: TRBD1; j_gene: TRBJ1-5; CDR3nt: TGTGCCAGCAGCCCAAGGGACAGGGTAAATCAGCCCCAGCATTTT; CDR3aa: CASSPRDRVNQPQHF
abundance: -; v_gene: TRBV7-7; d_gene: -; j_gene: TRBJ1-1; CDR3nt: TGTGCTAGCAGCCAGGACAGGAACACTGAAGCTTTCTTT; CDR3aa: CASSQDRNTEAFF